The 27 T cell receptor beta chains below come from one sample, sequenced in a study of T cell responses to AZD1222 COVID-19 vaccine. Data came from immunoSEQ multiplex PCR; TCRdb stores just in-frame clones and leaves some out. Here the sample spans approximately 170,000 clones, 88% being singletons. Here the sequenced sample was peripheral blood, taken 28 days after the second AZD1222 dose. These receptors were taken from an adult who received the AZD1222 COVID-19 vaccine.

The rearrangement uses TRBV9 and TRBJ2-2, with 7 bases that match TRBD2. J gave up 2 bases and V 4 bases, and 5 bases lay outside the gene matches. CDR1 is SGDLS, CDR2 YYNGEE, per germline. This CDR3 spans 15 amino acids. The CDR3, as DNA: TGTGCCAGCAGCCCACTAGCGAGTAACACCGGGGAGCTGTTTTTT. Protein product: CASSPLASNTGELFF.

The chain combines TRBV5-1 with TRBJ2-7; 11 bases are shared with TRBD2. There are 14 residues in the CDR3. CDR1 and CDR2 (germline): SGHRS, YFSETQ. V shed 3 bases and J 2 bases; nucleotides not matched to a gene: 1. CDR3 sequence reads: CASSSSGGPYEQYF. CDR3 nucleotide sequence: TGCGCCAGCAGCTCTAGCGGGGGGCCCTACGAGCAGTACTTC.

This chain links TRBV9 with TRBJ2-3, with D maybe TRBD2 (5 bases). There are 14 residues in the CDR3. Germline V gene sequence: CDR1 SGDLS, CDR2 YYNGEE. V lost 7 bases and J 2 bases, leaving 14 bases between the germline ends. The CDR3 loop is CASATGLFTDTQYF. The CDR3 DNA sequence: TGTGCCAGCGCGACCGGACTGTTCACAGATACGCAGTATTTT.

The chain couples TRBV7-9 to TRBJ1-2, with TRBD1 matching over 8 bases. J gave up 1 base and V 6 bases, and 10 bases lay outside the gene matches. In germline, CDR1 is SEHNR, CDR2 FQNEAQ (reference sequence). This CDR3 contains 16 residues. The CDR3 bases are TGTGCCAGCAGTTCCCTATTGGGACAGGTTAACTATGGCTACACCTTC. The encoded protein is CASSSLLGQVNYGYTF.

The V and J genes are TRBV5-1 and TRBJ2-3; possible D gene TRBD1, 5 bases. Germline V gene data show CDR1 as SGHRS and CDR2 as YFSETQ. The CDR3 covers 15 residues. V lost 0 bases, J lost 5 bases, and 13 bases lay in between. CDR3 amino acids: CASSLAAGNKDTQYF. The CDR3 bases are TGCGCCAGCAGCTTGGCGGCAGGGAATAAAGATACGCAGTATTTT.

CDR3 residues: CAGAGQNTGELFF. The CDR3 coding sequence is TGTGCCGGAGCGGGGCAGAACACCGGGGAGCTGTTTTTT. This chain joins TRBV6-5 and TRBJ2-2, with 7 bases aligning to TRBD2. Trimming cost V 11 bases and J 1 base; bases outside gene matches: 4. Germline V gene data show CDR1 as MNHEY and CDR2 as SVGAGI. This CDR3 spans 13 amino acids.

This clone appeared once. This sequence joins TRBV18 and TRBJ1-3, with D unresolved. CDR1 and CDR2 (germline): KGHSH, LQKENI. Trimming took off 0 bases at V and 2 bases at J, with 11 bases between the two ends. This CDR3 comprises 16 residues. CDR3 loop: CASSPPVSTAGNTIYF. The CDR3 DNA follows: TGTGCCAGCTCACCACCGGTAAGTACGGCTGGAAACACCATATATTTT.

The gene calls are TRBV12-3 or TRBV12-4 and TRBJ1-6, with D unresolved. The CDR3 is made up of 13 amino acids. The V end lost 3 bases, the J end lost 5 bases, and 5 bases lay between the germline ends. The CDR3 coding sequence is TGTGCCAGCAGTTTGACCGATAATTCACCCCTCCACTTT. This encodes CASSLTDNSPLHF.

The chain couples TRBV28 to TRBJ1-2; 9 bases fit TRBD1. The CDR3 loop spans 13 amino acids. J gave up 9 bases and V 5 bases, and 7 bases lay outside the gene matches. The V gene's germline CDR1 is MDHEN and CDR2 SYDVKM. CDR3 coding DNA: TGTGCCAGCAGTCCAGGGGACAGGGCAAGCTACACCTTC. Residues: CASSPGDRASYTF.

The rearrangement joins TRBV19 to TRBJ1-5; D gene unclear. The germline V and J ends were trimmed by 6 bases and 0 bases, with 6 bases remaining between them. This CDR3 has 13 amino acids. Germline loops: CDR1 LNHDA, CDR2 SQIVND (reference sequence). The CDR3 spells CASSSFSNQPQHF. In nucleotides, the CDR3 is TGTGCCAGTAGCAGTTTTAGCAATCAGCCCCAGCATTTT.

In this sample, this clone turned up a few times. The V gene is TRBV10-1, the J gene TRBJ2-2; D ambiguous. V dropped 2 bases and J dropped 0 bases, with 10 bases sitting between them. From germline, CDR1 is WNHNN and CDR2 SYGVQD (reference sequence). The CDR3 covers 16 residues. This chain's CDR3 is CASSERAGANTGELFF. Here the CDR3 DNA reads TGCGCCAGCAGTGAGAGGGCAGGAGCGAACACCGGGGAGCTGTTTTTT.

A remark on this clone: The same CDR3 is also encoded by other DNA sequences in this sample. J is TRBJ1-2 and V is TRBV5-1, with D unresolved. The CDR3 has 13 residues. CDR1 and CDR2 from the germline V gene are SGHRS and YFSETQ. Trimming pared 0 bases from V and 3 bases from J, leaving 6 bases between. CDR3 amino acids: CASSLEGDYGYTF. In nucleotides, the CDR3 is TGCGCCAGCAGCTTGGAAGGTGACTATGGCTACACCTTC.

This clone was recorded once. CDR3 sequence (DNA): TGTGCCAGCTCACTGGGACAGGGCCACGAGCAGTACTTC. This sequence encodes CASSLGQGHEQYF. V gene TRBV18 combines with J gene TRBJ2-7; 9 bases fit TRBD1. The V gene end was trimmed by 4 bases and the J gene end by 5 bases; junction bases not matched to a gene: 3. The CDR3 contains 13 residues. The germline V gene encodes CDR1 KGHSH and CDR2 LQKENI.

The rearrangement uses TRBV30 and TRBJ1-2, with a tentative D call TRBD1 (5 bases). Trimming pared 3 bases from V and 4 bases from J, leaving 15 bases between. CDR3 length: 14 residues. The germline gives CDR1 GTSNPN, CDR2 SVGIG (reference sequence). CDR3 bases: TGTGCCTGGAGCCAACCCACAGGAACCTATGGCTACACCTTC. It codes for CAWSQPTGTYGYTF.

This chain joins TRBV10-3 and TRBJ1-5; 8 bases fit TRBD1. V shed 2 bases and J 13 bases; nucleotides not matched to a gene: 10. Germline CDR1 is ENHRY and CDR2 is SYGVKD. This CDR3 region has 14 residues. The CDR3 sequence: CAISEPPGGQGQHF. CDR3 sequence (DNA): TGTGCCATCAGTGAGCCCCCGGGCGGACAGGGTCAGCATTTT.

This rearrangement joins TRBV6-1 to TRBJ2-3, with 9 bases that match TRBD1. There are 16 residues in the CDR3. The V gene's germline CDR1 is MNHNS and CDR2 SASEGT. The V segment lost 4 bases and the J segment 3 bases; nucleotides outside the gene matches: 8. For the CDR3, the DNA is TGTGCCAGCAGTGGCAAATCCGGGACAGGGACAGATACGCAGTATTTT. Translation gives CASSGKSGTGTDTQYF.

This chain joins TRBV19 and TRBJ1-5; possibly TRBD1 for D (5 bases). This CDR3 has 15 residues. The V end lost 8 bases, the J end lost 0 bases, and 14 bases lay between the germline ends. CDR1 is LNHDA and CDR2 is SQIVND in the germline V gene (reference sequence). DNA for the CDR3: TGTGCCAGTTCTGCCGGGACTCATAGCAATCAGCCCCAGCATTTT. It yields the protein CASSAGTHSNQPQHF.

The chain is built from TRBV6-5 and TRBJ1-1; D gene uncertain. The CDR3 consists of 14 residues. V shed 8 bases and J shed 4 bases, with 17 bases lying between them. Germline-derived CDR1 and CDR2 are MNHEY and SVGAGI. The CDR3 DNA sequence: TGTGCCAGCCTCCCCGGGCACACGGGCACTGAAGCTTTCTTT. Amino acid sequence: CASLPGHTGTEAFF.

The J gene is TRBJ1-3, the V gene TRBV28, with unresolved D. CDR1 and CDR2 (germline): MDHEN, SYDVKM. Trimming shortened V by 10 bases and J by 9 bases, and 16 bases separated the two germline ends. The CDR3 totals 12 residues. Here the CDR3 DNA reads TGTGCCACCGAAGGTCAAGGGATCACCATATATTTT. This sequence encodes CATEGQGITIYF.

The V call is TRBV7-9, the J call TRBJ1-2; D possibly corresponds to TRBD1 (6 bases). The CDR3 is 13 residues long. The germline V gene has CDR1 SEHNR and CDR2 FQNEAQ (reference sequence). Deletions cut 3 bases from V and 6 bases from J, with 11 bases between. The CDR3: CASSLGTGHGYTF. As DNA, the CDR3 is TGTGCCAGCAGCTTGGGAACAGGGCATGGCTACACCTTC.

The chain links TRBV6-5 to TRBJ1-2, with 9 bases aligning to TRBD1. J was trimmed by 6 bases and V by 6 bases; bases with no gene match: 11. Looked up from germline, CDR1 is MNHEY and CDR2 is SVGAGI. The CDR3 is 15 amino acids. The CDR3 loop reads CASRNPGTGSDGYTF. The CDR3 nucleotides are TGTGCCAGCAGGAACCCCGGGACAGGGTCGGATGGCTACACCTTC.

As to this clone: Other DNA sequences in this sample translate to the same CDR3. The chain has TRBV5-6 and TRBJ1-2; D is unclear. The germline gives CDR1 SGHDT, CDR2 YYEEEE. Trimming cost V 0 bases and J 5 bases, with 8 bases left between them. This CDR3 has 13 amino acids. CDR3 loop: CASSLAGGYGYTF. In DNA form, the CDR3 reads TGTGCCAGCAGCTTGGCCGGTGGATATGGCTACACCTTC.

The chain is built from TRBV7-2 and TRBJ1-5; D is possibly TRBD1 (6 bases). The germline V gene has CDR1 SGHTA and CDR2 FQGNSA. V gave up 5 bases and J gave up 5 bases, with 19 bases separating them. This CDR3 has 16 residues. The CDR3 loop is CASSPGPQGTDQPQHF. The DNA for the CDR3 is TGTGCCAGCAGCCCCGGACCACAGGGAACGGATCAGCCCCAGCATTTT. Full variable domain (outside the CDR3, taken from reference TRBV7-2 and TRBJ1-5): GAGVSQSPSNKVTEKGKDVELRCDPISGHTALYWYRQSLGQGLEFLIYFQGNSAPDKSGLPSDRFSAERTGGSVSTLTIQRTQQEDSAVYLCASSPGPQGTDQPQHFGDGTRLSIL.

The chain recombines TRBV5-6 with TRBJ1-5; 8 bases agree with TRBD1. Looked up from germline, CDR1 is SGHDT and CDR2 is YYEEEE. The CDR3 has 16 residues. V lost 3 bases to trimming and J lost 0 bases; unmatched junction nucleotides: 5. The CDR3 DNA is TGTGCCAGCAGCTCCGGGACAGGAGATAGCAATCAGCCCCAGCATTTT. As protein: CASSSGTGDSNQPQHF.

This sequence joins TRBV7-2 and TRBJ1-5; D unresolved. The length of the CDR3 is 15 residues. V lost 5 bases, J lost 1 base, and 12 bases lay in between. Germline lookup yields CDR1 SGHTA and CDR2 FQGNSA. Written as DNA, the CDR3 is TGTGCCAGCAGCCCCCGATCGGGGAGCAATCAGCCCCAGCATTTT. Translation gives CASSPRSGSNQPQHF.

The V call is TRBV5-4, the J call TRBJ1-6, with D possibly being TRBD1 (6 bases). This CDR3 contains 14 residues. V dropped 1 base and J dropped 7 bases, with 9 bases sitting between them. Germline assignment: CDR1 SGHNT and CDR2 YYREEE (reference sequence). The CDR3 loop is CASSLNRANSPLHF. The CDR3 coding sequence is TGTGCCAGCAGCTTGAACAGGGCAAATTCACCCCTCCACTTT.

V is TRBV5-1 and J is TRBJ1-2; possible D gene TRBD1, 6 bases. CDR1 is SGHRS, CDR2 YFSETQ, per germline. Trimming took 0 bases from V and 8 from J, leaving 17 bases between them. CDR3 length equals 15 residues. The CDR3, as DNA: TGCGCCAGCAGCTTGGAAGGTCTGGGGGCAGGCGGCTACACCTTC. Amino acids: CASSLEGLGAGGYTF.